The 4 T cell receptor beta chains reported below all come from one sample, sequenced in a study of siplizumab effects on memory and regulatory T cells. Clones were sequenced by immunoSEQ multiplex PCR, and TCRdb holds only the in-frame ones, with some missing. The profile shows about 120,000 clones, around 93% of them singletons. Specimen: non-Treg CD4+ T cells sorted from blood. The receptor source for this set is a human donor in good health.

In this sample, this clone turned up once. The V gene is TRBV25-1, the J gene TRBJ2-2, with 8 bases aligning to TRBD1. The J segment lost 4 bases and the V segment lost 4 bases, leaving 5 bases of the junction unmatched. CDR1 and CDR2 from the germline V gene are MGHDK and SYGVNS. The CDR3 length is 15 residues. The CDR3 DNA reads TGTGCCAGCAGTGCCAGGGGGCCGGGCACCGGGGAGCTGTTTTTT. It specifies CASSARGPGTGELFF.

The chain uses TRBV9 and TRBJ2-1, with 13 nucleotides matching TRBD2. This CDR3 comprises 20 residues. Germline assignment: CDR1 SGDLS and CDR2 YYNGEE. Unmatched junction bases numbered 13, after V lost 4 bases and J lost 0 bases. This CDR3 reads CASSSTGLAGEIVSYNEQFF. In DNA form, the CDR3 reads TGTGCCAGCAGCTCAACCGGACTAGCGGGGGAAATTGTCTCCTACAATGAGCAGTTCTTC.

The rearrangement joins TRBV5-1 to TRBJ2-1; 7 nucleotides agree with TRBD2. J was trimmed by 5 bases and V by 4 bases; bases with no gene match: 15. The CDR3 extends over 17 amino acids. CDR1 SGHRS and CDR2 YFSETQ come from the germline V gene. The CDR3 DNA reads as TGCGCCAGCAGCCCCCCGGGGGGTGGGGCCAAAAACAATGAGCAGTTCTTC. Protein: CASSPPGGGAKNNEQFF.

CDR3 residues: CASSSRTVYRRSSGANVLTF. The CDR3 coding sequence is TGTGCCAGCAGTTCCCGGACAGTTTACCGGAGGAGCTCTGGGGCCAACGTCCTGACTTTC. The J gene is TRBJ2-6, the V gene TRBV28; tentative D call: TRBD1 (6 bases). From germline, CDR1 is MDHEN and CDR2 SYDVKM. The length of the CDR3 is 20 residues. V dropped 4 bases and J dropped 0 bases, with 22 bases sitting between them. The full variable domain, its missing parts supplied by reference TRBV28 and TRBJ2-6, is DVKVTQSSRYLVKRTGEKVFLECVQDMDHENMFWYRQDPGLGLRLIYFSYDVKMKEKGDIPEGYSVSREKKERFSLILESASTNQTSMYLCASSSRTVYRRSSGANVLTFGAGSRLTVL.